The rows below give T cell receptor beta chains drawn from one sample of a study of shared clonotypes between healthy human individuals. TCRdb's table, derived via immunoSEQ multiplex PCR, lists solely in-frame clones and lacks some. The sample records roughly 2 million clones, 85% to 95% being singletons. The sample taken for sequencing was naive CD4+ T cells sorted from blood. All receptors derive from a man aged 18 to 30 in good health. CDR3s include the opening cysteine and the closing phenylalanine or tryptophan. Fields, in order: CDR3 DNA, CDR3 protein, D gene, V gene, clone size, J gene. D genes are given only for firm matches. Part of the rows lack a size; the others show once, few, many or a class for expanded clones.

CDR3 DNA: TGTGCCAGCAGCTTGAACCGGAACGAGCAGTACTTC
CDR3 protein: CASSLNRNEQYF
D gene: -
V gene: TRBV5-6
clone size: -
J gene: TRBJ2-7

CDR3 DNA: TGTGCCAGCAGCATAGGGGCGTGGGACGCAACTAATGAAAAACTGTTTTTT
CDR3 protein: CASSIGAWDATNEKLFF
D gene: -
V gene: TRBV9
clone size: -
J gene: TRBJ1-4

CDR3 DNA: TGCAGTGCTAGGCGGACCGGGGAGCTGTTTTTT
CDR3 protein: CSARRTGELFF
D gene: -
V gene: TRBV20-1
clone size: -
J gene: TRBJ2-2

CDR3 DNA: TGTGCCAGCAGTGACCTCTTACAGGACTACGAGCAGTACTTC
CDR3 protein: CASSDLLQDYEQYF
D gene: -
V gene: TRBV6-1
clone size: once
J gene: TRBJ2-7

CDR3 DNA: TGTGCCTGGACGGGCGGACAGGGCAACTATGGCTACACCTTC
CDR3 protein: CAWTGGQGNYGYTF
D gene: TRBD1
V gene: TRBV30
clone size: -
J gene: TRBJ1-2

CDR3 DNA: TGTGCCAGCAGTTACATTAAGGGTAGTTTCACTGAAGCTTTCTTT
CDR3 protein: CASSYIKGSFTEAFF
D gene: -
V gene: TRBV6-5
clone size: -
J gene: TRBJ1-1

CDR3 DNA: TGCGCCAGCAGCCAAAGCCAGGGGGTTTACGAGCAGTACTTC
CDR3 protein: CASSQSQGVYEQYF
D gene: TRBD1
V gene: TRBV4-1
clone size: once
J gene: TRBJ2-7

CDR3 DNA: TGTGCCAGCAGTTTCCAGACTAGCGGGAGTGCACGTGAGCAGTTCTTC
CDR3 protein: CASSFQTSGSAREQFF
D gene: TRBD2
V gene: TRBV2
clone size: -
J gene: TRBJ2-1

CDR3 DNA: TGTGCCTGGAGTGTACGACGGAATGGCTACACCTTC
CDR3 protein: CAWSVRRNGYTF
D gene: -
V gene: TRBV30
clone size: -
J gene: TRBJ1-2

CDR3 DNA: TGCAGCGTTGGTACCTTCCATGAGCAGTTCTTC
CDR3 protein: CSVGTFHEQFF
D gene: -
V gene: TRBV29-1
clone size: -
J gene: TRBJ2-1

CDR3 DNA: TGTGCCGAACAGGGCGGCAATCAGCCCCAGCATTTT
CDR3 protein: CAEQGGNQPQHF
D gene: -
V gene: TRBV6-1
clone size: -
J gene: TRBJ1-5

CDR3 DNA: TGTGCCAGCAGTGTGGGGGGAAACACTGAAGCTTTCTTT
CDR3 protein: CASSVGGNTEAFF
D gene: -
V gene: TRBV6-1
clone size: -
J gene: TRBJ1-1

CDR3 DNA: TGTGCCAGCAGCCACGGGACACCCTACGAGCAGTACTTC
CDR3 protein: CASSHGTPYEQYF
D gene: -
V gene: TRBV7-2
clone size: once
J gene: TRBJ2-7

CDR3 DNA: TGTGCCAGCAGCTCGGAAGGGACAGGGGCCTACAATGAGCAGTTCTTC
CDR3 protein: CASSSEGTGAYNEQFF
D gene: TRBD1
V gene: TRBV5-8
clone size: -
J gene: TRBJ2-1

CDR3 DNA: TGTGCCACCTCCGGGACCGCAAAGCAGTTCTTC
CDR3 protein: CATSGTAKQFF
D gene: -
V gene: TRBV6-5
clone size: -
J gene: TRBJ2-1

CDR3 DNA: TGTGCCAGCAGTCGACTAGCGACGTACAATGAGCAGTTCTTC
CDR3 protein: CASSRLATYNEQFF
D gene: TRBD2
V gene: TRBV6-1
clone size: -
J gene: TRBJ2-1

CDR3 DNA: TGCAGCGTCTATAGACAGGGCGGGTACACCTTC
CDR3 protein: CSVYRQGGYTF
D gene: TRBD1
V gene: TRBV29-1
clone size: -
J gene: TRBJ1-2

CDR3 DNA: TGCGCCAGCAGCAACGACGGGTGGGGTTCACCCCTCCACTTT
CDR3 protein: CASSNDGWGSPLHF
D gene: -
V gene: TRBV5-1
clone size: once
J gene: TRBJ1-6

CDR3 DNA: TGCGCCAGCAGTCGTCAAGCGGGGTTAAACAATGAGCAGTTCTTC
CDR3 protein: CASSRQAGLNNEQFF
D gene: TRBD2
V gene: TRBV5-1
clone size: -
J gene: TRBJ2-1

CDR3 DNA: TGTGCCAGCAGCTTGGATGGGAGATCTGGCTACACCTTC
CDR3 protein: CASSLDGRSGYTF
D gene: -
V gene: TRBV5-6
clone size: -
J gene: TRBJ1-2

CDR3 DNA: TGTGCCTGGAGTGTGGCTAAAAACATTCAGTACTTC
CDR3 protein: CAWSVAKNIQYF
D gene: -
V gene: TRBV30
clone size: -
J gene: TRBJ2-4

CDR3 DNA: TGTGCCAGTAGTACGGCCTCCCGCCCAGGGACAGATACGCAGTATTTT
CDR3 protein: CASSTASRPGTDTQYF
D gene: -
V gene: TRBV19
clone size: -
J gene: TRBJ2-3

CDR3 DNA: TGTGCCAGCAGAACCGGGACAGCGGAAACCGGGGAGCTGTTTTTT
CDR3 protein: CASRTGTAETGELFF
D gene: TRBD1
V gene: TRBV6-5
clone size: -
J gene: TRBJ2-2

CDR3 DNA: TGTGCCAGCAGCTTGGGGCAGGGAGGAAGGACTGAAGCTTTCTTT
CDR3 protein: CASSLGQGGRTEAFF
D gene: -
V gene: TRBV5-4
clone size: -
J gene: TRBJ1-1

CDR3 DNA: TGTGCCAGCAGCCAGGGTGGACTGGGACCCTACGAGCAGTACTTC
CDR3 protein: CASSQGGLGPYEQYF
D gene: -
V gene: TRBV7-2
clone size: once
J gene: TRBJ2-7

CDR3 DNA: TGTGCCAGCAGCTTAGGGGAAGGGGTCCGGACTGAAAAACTGTTTTTT
CDR3 protein: CASSLGEGVRTEKLFF
D gene: -
V gene: TRBV7-9
clone size: -
J gene: TRBJ1-4

CDR3 DNA: TGTGCCAGCAGCCCGAGACTAGCGGGAGTCCCAGATACGCAGTATTTT
CDR3 protein: CASSPRLAGVPDTQYF
D gene: TRBD2
V gene: TRBV7-2
clone size: -
J gene: TRBJ2-3

CDR3 DNA: TGTGCCAGTAGGGGAGGGGACAGTTCCTACAATGAGCAGTTCTTC
CDR3 protein: CASRGGDSSYNEQFF
D gene: -
V gene: TRBV19
clone size: -
J gene: TRBJ2-1

CDR3 DNA: TGTGCCAGCTCACCCCGCACCGGAGGGTCAACAGATACGCAGTATTTT
CDR3 protein: CASSPRTGGSTDTQYF
D gene: -
V gene: TRBV18
clone size: -
J gene: TRBJ2-3

CDR3 DNA: TGTGCCAGCAGCGGGGGTTACCAAGAGACCCAGTACTTC
CDR3 protein: CASSGGYQETQYF
D gene: -
V gene: TRBV9
clone size: -
J gene: TRBJ2-5

CDR3 DNA: TGTGCCAGCAGCTTACAAGGGCCAACTAATGAAAAACTGTTTTTT
CDR3 protein: CASSLQGPTNEKLFF
D gene: -
V gene: TRBV7-9
clone size: -
J gene: TRBJ1-4

CDR3 DNA: TGTGCCAGCAGCGCCCCAGGGAGTTCCTCTGGAAACACCATATATTTT
CDR3 protein: CASSAPGSSSGNTIYF
D gene: -
V gene: TRBV9
clone size: -
J gene: TRBJ1-3

CDR3 DNA: TGCGCCAGCAGCCAAACAAGCACAGATACGCAGTATTTT
CDR3 protein: CASSQTSTDTQYF
D gene: -
V gene: TRBV4-3
clone size: -
J gene: TRBJ2-3

CDR3 DNA: TGTGCCAGCAGGGGGGTGGGACAGGGGAAATGGGAGCAGTACTTC
CDR3 protein: CASRGVGQGKWEQYF
D gene: TRBD1
V gene: TRBV27
clone size: -
J gene: TRBJ2-7

CDR3 DNA: TGTGCCAGCAGCGTGTCGGTCGTAGCGGGGGGTTATAATGAGCAGTTCTTC
CDR3 protein: CASSVSVVAGGYNEQFF
D gene: TRBD2
V gene: TRBV9
clone size: -
J gene: TRBJ2-1

CDR3 DNA: TGCGCCAGCAGTCTAGGTAGAAAGAAAGAGACCCAGTACTTC
CDR3 protein: CASSLGRKKETQYF
D gene: -
V gene: TRBV23-1
clone size: -
J gene: TRBJ2-5

CDR3 DNA: TGCGCCAGCAGCCAGGGACCGGGACAGACGAACACCGGGGAGCTGTTTTTT
CDR3 protein: CASSQGPGQTNTGELFF
D gene: TRBD1
V gene: TRBV4-3
clone size: -
J gene: TRBJ2-2

CDR3 DNA: TGTGCCAGCAGTTTATATGGGGCAGCTGAGCAGTTCTTC
CDR3 protein: CASSLYGAAEQFF
D gene: -
V gene: TRBV27
clone size: -
J gene: TRBJ2-1

CDR3 DNA: TGTGCCAGCAGCTTGGATCCGGGACAGGGTAACCAAGAGACCCAGTACTTC
CDR3 protein: CASSLDPGQGNQETQYF
D gene: TRBD1
V gene: TRBV5-4
clone size: -
J gene: TRBJ2-5

CDR3 DNA: TGTGCCAGCAGTATAGGACAGAACAAGAACACTGAAGCTTTCTTT
CDR3 protein: CASSIGQNKNTEAFF
D gene: -
V gene: TRBV7-9
clone size: -
J gene: TRBJ1-1

CDR3 DNA: TGTGCCAGCAGTTTTGGCCAGGGGGCCGGGGAGCTGTTTTTT
CDR3 protein: CASSFGQGAGELFF
D gene: TRBD1
V gene: TRBV28
clone size: -
J gene: TRBJ2-2

CDR3 DNA: TGCAGCGTGCTACAACGGGCTAGGAGTGAACCCGGAGCTTTCTTT
CDR3 protein: CSVLQRARSEPGAFF
D gene: -
V gene: TRBV29-1
clone size: -
J gene: TRBJ1-1

CDR3 DNA: TGTGCCAGTAGTACCTTTTCCCGGGATGGCTACACCTTC
CDR3 protein: CASSTFSRDGYTF
D gene: -
V gene: TRBV19
clone size: -
J gene: TRBJ1-2

CDR3 DNA: TGTGCCAGCAGTCAGAAGACAGGGCCCTACGAGCAGTACTTC
CDR3 protein: CASSQKTGPYEQYF
D gene: TRBD1
V gene: TRBV6-5
clone size: -
J gene: TRBJ2-7

CDR3 DNA: TGTGCCAGCACTCTAGCGGTGGGAATCGGGGAGCTGTTTTTT
CDR3 protein: CASTLAVGIGELFF
D gene: TRBD2
V gene: TRBV6-5
clone size: -
J gene: TRBJ2-2

CDR3 DNA: TGTGCCAGCTCCCAGAACACGGGGTACCTAGGTGGCTACACCTTC
CDR3 protein: CASSQNTGYLGGYTF
D gene: -
V gene: TRBV2
clone size: -
J gene: TRBJ1-2

CDR3 DNA: TGTGCCTGGACCCACCAAAGTGGGGGCGCCGCCGGGGAGCTGTTTTTT
CDR3 protein: CAWTHQSGGAAGELFF
D gene: -
V gene: TRBV30
clone size: -
J gene: TRBJ2-2

CDR3 DNA: TGTGCCTACTACAGGGTCCTCGCTGAAGCTTTCTTT
CDR3 protein: CAYYRVLAEAFF
D gene: -
V gene: TRBV30
clone size: -
J gene: TRBJ1-1

CDR3 DNA: TGCGCCAGCAGCCTAAGAGGGGACTACGAGCAGTACTTC
CDR3 protein: CASSLRGDYEQYF
D gene: -
V gene: TRBV4-1
clone size: -
J gene: TRBJ2-7

CDR3 DNA: TGTGCCATCACTGGTGACAGAGCCTACGAGCAGTACTTC
CDR3 protein: CAITGDRAYEQYF
D gene: -
V gene: TRBV10-3
clone size: -
J gene: TRBJ2-7

CDR3 DNA: TGCGCCAGCAGCCAAGACCAGACAGGGCGGTACGAGCAGTACTTC
CDR3 protein: CASSQDQTGRYEQYF
D gene: TRBD1
V gene: TRBV4-3
clone size: -
J gene: TRBJ2-7

CDR3 DNA: TGTGCCAGCAGTGAAATTGGGGGGGTGCAGTATTTT
CDR3 protein: CASSEIGGVQYF
D gene: TRBD2
V gene: TRBV25-1
clone size: -
J gene: TRBJ2-3

CDR3 DNA: TGTGCCTGGAGTGTTCCAGCGGGGGCCCCAGATACGCAGTATTTT
CDR3 protein: CAWSVPAGAPDTQYF
D gene: TRBD2
V gene: TRBV30
clone size: -
J gene: TRBJ2-3

CDR3 DNA: TGTGCCAGCAGTTCAGCCGGGACAGGGGAACGTCCCCTCCACTTT
CDR3 protein: CASSSAGTGERPLHF
D gene: TRBD1
V gene: TRBV28
clone size: -
J gene: TRBJ1-6

CDR3 DNA: TGTGCCAGCTCACCAACGGGACTAGTCAATGAGCAGTTCTTC
CDR3 protein: CASSPTGLVNEQFF
D gene: TRBD2
V gene: TRBV18
clone size: -
J gene: TRBJ2-1

CDR3 DNA: TGCAGCGTTGCCCCCACGGTTAACGAGCAGTACTTC
CDR3 protein: CSVAPTVNEQYF
D gene: -
V gene: TRBV29-1
clone size: -
J gene: TRBJ2-7

CDR3 DNA: TGTGCCTGGACCAAAGGGACTGGAAACACCATATATTTT
CDR3 protein: CAWTKGTGNTIYF
D gene: -
V gene: TRBV30
clone size: -
J gene: TRBJ1-3